These 6 T cell receptor beta chains came from one sample sequenced in a study of T cell responses to AZD1222 COVID-19 vaccine. Assay: immunoSEQ multiplex PCR; the TCRdb copy retains only in-frame clones and omits some. The sample consists of 150,000 to 180,000 clones, around 90% of them appearing once. This material consisted of peripheral blood, taken on day 0 of AZD1222 vaccination. The origin of the receptors is an adult in good health.

The CDR3 DNA sequence: TGTGCCAGTAAGGGGACCAGGGGGCAAAATGAAAAACTGTTTTTT. This codes for CASKGTRGQNEKLFF. The chain combines TRBV19 with TRBJ1-4; 8 positions match TRBD1. V was clipped by 7 bases and J by 5 bases; unmatched bases: 9. CDR1 and CDR2 from the germline V gene are LNHDA and SQIVND (reference sequence). The CDR3 is 15 residues long.

V gene TRBV6-5 combines with J gene TRBJ1-2; D is undetermined. The ends were cut back, 4 bases at V and 8 bases at J, with 17 bases in the middle. This CDR3 is 14 amino acids long. Germline lookup yields CDR1 MNHEY and CDR2 SVGAGI. CDR3 loop: CASSFSGRMGGYTF. In DNA, the CDR3 is TGTGCCAGCAGTTTCAGCGGGAGAATGGGGGGCTACACCTTC.

The J gene is TRBJ1-1, the V gene TRBV18, with unresolved D. CDR1 is KGHSH, CDR2 LQKENI, per germline. Trimming removed 0 bases at V and 0 bases at J, with 11 bases between. This CDR3 spans 16 amino acids. The CDR3 is CASSPPGMKMNTEAFF. The CDR3 region has the DNA TGTGCCAGCTCACCACCAGGGATGAAAATGAACACTGAAGCTTTCTTT.

V gene TRBV7-2 combines with J gene TRBJ2-7; no firm D call. The V gene lost 1 base and the J gene lost 5 bases, with 15 bases spanning the gap. CDR3 length: 15 residues. Germline-derived CDR1 and CDR2 are SGHTA and FQGNSA. The DNA of the CDR3 is TGTGCCAGCAGCTTAGTAGACACACGCCCCCACGAGCAGTACTTC. Amino acids: CASSLVDTRPHEQYF.

Here the CDR3 reads CASNGQGAPNEQFF. The CDR3 DNA sequence: TGTGCCAGCAACGGACAGGGGGCGCCCAATGAGCAGTTCTTC. The chain couples TRBV7-2 to TRBJ2-1; 11 bases align to TRBD1. The CDR3 sequence is 14 residues long. Losses at the gene ends were 7 bases for V and 6 bases for J; bases not matched to a gene: 5. Per the germline V gene, CDR1 is SGHTA and CDR2 is FQGNSA.

Worth noting for this clone: The sample holds other DNA sequences that translate to the same CDR3. The J gene is TRBJ2-1, the V gene TRBV5-1, with 7 bases lining up with TRBD2. Germline lookup yields CDR1 SGHRS and CDR2 YFSETQ. Trimming took 1 base from V and 1 from J; bases not matched to a gene: 2. This CDR3 is built from 15 residues. CDR3 bases: TGCGCCAGCAGCTTGTCGGGGGGATCCTACAATGAGCAGTTCTTC. This gives the protein CASSLSGGSYNEQFF.